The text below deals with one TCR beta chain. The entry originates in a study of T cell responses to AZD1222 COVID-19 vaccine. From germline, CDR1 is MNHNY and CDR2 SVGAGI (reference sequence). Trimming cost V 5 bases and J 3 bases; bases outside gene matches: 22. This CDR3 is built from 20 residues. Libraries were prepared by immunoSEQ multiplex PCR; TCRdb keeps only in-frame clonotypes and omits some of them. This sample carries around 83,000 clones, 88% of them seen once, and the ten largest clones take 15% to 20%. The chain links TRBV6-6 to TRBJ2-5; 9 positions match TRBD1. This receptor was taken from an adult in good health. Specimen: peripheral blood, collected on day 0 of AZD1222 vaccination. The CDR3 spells CASSPYRTGAVTSPKETQYF. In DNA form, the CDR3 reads TGTGCCAGCAGTCCCTATCGGACAGGGGCCGTAACTTCTCCAAAAGAGACCCAGTACTTC.